The 7 T cell receptor beta chains listed next were all sequenced from one sample in a study of control samples from healthy donors and cancer patients. Assay used: immunoSEQ multiplex PCR; TCRdb lists only in-frame clones, some missing. The sample has about 220,000 clones, about 94% seen once; the top ten hold approximately 1.4%. Sample: blood. These receptors originate from a man aged 50 to 59 in good health.

The rearrangement links TRBV18 to TRBJ2-2, with D possibly called TRBD1 or TRBD2 (5 bases each). The CDR3 totals 18 residues. Germline-derived CDR1 and CDR2 are KGHSH and LQKENI. V lost 4 bases, J lost 4 bases, and 22 bases lay in between. CDR3 amino acids: CASSLQRTPGAGTGELFF. The CDR3 DNA reads as TGTGCCAGCTCACTCCAAAGGACCCCCGGGGCTGGCACCGGGGAGCTGTTTTTT. The variable domain in full, completed from reference TRBV18 and TRBJ2-2, reads NAGVMQNPRHLVRRRGQEARLRCSPMKGHSHVYWYRQLPEEGLKFMVYLQKENIIDESGMPKERFSAEFPKEGPSILRIQQVVRGDSAAYFCASSLQRTPGAGTGELFFGEGSRLTVL.

The J gene is TRBJ1-2, the V gene TRBV28; 8 nucleotides match TRBD1. The CDR3 is 14 amino acids. V lost 5 bases and J lost 4; bases outside the gene matches: 6. CDR1 MDHEN and CDR2 SYDVKM come from the germline V gene. The CDR3 bases are TGTGCCAGCAGTCCGGCGGACAGGGCCTATGGCTACACCTTC. This translates into CASSPADRAYGYTF.

The chain recombines TRBV2 with TRBJ1-4; no reliable D call. V lost 2 bases and J 11 bases, leaving 6 bases between the germline ends. The V gene's germline CDR1 is SNHLY and CDR2 FYNNEI. The CDR3 extends over 11 amino acids. The CDR3 loop reads CASSEIEKLFF. The CDR3 region has the DNA TGTGCCAGCAGTGAAATCGAGAAACTGTTTTTT.

The CDR3 coding sequence is TGCAGCGGGGGGACAGAGGTAACTGAAGCTTTCTTT. Residues: CSGGTEVTEAFF. The V and J genes are TRBV29-1 and TRBJ1-1; TRBD1 matches 7 bases. This CDR3 has 12 residues. The junction had 7 bases not matched to a gene; V was cut back by 7 bases and J by 5 bases. CDR1 is SQVTM, CDR2 ANQGSEA, per germline.

The genes are TRBV6-6 and TRBJ2-3; 10 positions match TRBD2. CDR3 length: 16 residues. J lost 4 bases, V lost 6 bases, and 10 bases had no gene match. Germline V gives CDR1 MNHNY, CDR2 SVGAGI (reference sequence). CDR3 coding DNA: TGTGCCAGCAGCCCCCCGGGACTAGCGACGGCAGATACGCAGTATTTT. It is translated as CASSPPGLATADTQYF.

This clone was counted once. This chain uses TRBV6-4 with TRBJ1-1; D not resolved. CDR3 length: 13 amino acids. Germline V gives CDR1 MRHNA, CDR2 SNTAGT. The V end was cut by 8 bases, the J end by 1 base, with 11 bases between. CDR3 residues: CASADRGNTEAFF. DNA for the CDR3: TGTGCCAGCGCTGATAGAGGGAACACTGAAGCTTTCTTT.

The rearrangement links TRBV4-1 to TRBJ1-3; the D is unclear. The CDR3 runs 14 residues. Looked up from germline, CDR1 is MGHRA and CDR2 is YSYEKL. Trimming took 4 bases from V and 4 from J, leaving 11 bases between them. The CDR3 DNA reads as TGCGCCAGCAGCCCTACAGAGAGGGGAAACACCATATATTTT. Translation: CASSPTERGNTIYF.